The present T cell receptor (beta chain) was sequenced within a study of PD-1 blockade in classical Hodgkin lymphoma. This CDR3 has 15 residues. Germline-derived CDR1 and CDR2 are SGHNT and YYREEE (reference sequence). V was trimmed by 3 bases and J by 5 bases, leaving 17 bases between them. Study results and caveats: At baseline, newly diagnosed patients reportedly showed less TCR diversity than healthy donors.

Generated by immunoSEQ multiplex PCR, the TCRdb table keeps only in-frame clones and is missing some. The sample holds tens of thousands of clones, 80% to 90% seen once. Autologous stem cell transplantation was followed by relapse in every patient, and brentuximab vedotin exposure varied. A word on this clone: Its antigen is not known.

The sample consisted of peripheral blood mononuclear cells (PBMCs), taken before the second cycle of nivolumab. The chain combines TRBV5-4 with TRBJ2-5, with no clear D. The TCR sequence derives from a human donor with classical Hodgkin lymphoma. CDR3 bases: TGTGCCAGCAGCTCCTACTCCTTTCTCGGGGAGACCCAGTACTTC. It translates to CASSSYSFLGETQYF.